This T cell receptor beta chain is drawn from a study of blood T cell repertoires in COVID-19. On the study more broadly: The United States, Italy and Spain were the sources of the acute and convalescent COVID-19 samples.

Study members were between about 18 and 95 years old and lived in over 20 US regions. Measured with immunoSEQ multiplex PCR; TCRdb has only the in-frame clones, and not every one. Of 450,000 to 500,000 clones listed, approximately 90% are singletons. Sequencing input: PBMCs or T cells enriched from blood (not recorded which). The sequence derives from an older woman who had recovered from COVID-19.

The CDR3 is CASGPPPGGSFSSGANVLTF. The CDR3 DNA is TGTGCTAGTGGGCCCCCTCCAGGGGGCTCTTTTAGCTCTGGGGCCAACGTCCTGACTTTC. The gene calls are TRBV12-5 and TRBJ2-6; TRBD1 matches at 8 bases. The CDR3 is 20 residues long. Germline CDR1 reads LGHNT; CDR2 reads FRNRAP. J gave up 0 bases and V 6 bases, and 16 bases lay outside the gene matches.